This T cell receptor beta chain was documented in a study of T cell responses to AZD1222 COVID-19 vaccine. Study-level points and caveats: A rise in Spike-specific TCR breadth and depth followed two AZD1222 doses. The sample set comprised mostly white British donors with more females, and clonal diversity was possibly underestimated.

TCRdb keeps only in-frame clones here, not all; method: immunoSEQ multiplex PCR. The profile covers approximately 150,000 clones, with approximately 90% appearing a single time and 1% to 1.5% taken by the ten largest. This clone was seen a single time. The target antigen is unknown. Sequencing used peripheral blood, obtained 28 days after the second AZD1222 dose. This receptor was identified in an adult who received the AZD1222 COVID-19 vaccine.

DNA of the CDR3: TGTGCCAGCTCACCACCCTCCTACAATGAGCAGTTCTTC. This codes for CASSPPSYNEQFF. J is TRBJ2-1 and V is TRBV18; no definite D call. This CDR3 spans 13 amino acids. V was shortened by 0 bases and J by 0 bases, with 0 bases between the two germline ends. Germline CDR1 reads KGHSH; CDR2 reads LQKENI.